The 2 T cell receptor beta chains below were found in one sample sequenced in a study of technical replicates of blood from a few donors. Sequencing used immunoSEQ multiplex PCR; TCRdb keeps in-frame clones, though not all of them. The sample has about 56,000 clones; about 91% are singletons. Source material: PBMCs. The receptors here all came from a human donor in good health. Some clones in this sample may be carry-over from other donors' samples.

The V call is TRBV5-8, the J call TRBJ2-7, with 7 bases that match TRBD1. This CDR3 comprises 14 residues. Germline V CDR1 and CDR2: SGHTS, YDEGEE. With V trimmed by 5 bases and J by 7 bases, 12 bases remained unmatched. The CDR3 is CASRGDRAVGEQYF. CDR3 DNA: TGTGCCAGCAGGGGTGACAGGGCCGTGGGGGAGCAGTACTTC.

This rearrangement joins TRBV9 to TRBJ2-5; TRBD2 agrees at 7 bases. The germline CDR1 and CDR2 sequences are SGDLS and YYNGEE. CDR3 size: 15 residues. V lost 0 bases and J lost 5; bases outside the gene matches: 7. CDR3 DNA sequence: TGTGCCAGCAGCGTAGACGTTTGGGAGGGGGAGACCCAGTACTTC. Amino acids: CASSVDVWEGETQYF.